This T cell receptor beta chain was identified during a study of T cell responses to AZD1222 COVID-19 vaccine (dated by TCRdb to about 2021). For context, the study as a whole: AZD1222 recipients with second doses at about 4 weeks or about 12 weeks were pooled, because spike-specific TCR depth and breadth did not differ between schedules. Trial participants were enrolled into age subgroups of 18-55, 56-69 and 70-plus years, which contained approximately 150, 28 and 58 TCR-sequenced participants, respectively. A total of 233 trial participants underwent TCR sequencing, of whom about 210 had received two doses of AZD1222 and around 25 had received two doses of the MenACWY control vaccine.

From cysteine to phenylalanine, the CDR3 is 13 amino acids long. Only the CDR3 portion is preserved as DNA: 39 bases, with reading frame beginning at the first base. V is shortened by 6 bases, J by 8 bases, and the region joining them spans 11 bases. The germline V gene supplies CDR1 LGHNT and CDR2 FRNRAP. The CDR3 regions of human TCRbeta chains were analyzed by immunosequencing. Per the source publication's procedure: Repertoire TCRs were matched against a reference library of SARS-CoV-2-specific TCRs generated with the MIRA antigen-specificity platform. Breadth was defined as the fraction of unique TCRs that were SARS-CoV-2-associated. Depth was defined as the fraction of total T cells that were SARS-CoV-2-associated. Using the MIRA data, each spike-specific TCR was assigned both to the spike region to which the TCR was reactive and to a CD4 or CD8 class. Log10-transformed breadth and depth values were compared by one-way ANOVA with Sidak's multiple comparisons tests. Entries here come from immuneACCESS through TCRdb and include only in-frame sequences with V and J called. Some clones fail to appear in such tables; in the studies checked, an unresolved V gene covers under half of the shortfall, and the cause of the remainder is unknown. Clonal size and the V and J genes are those of that table, whereas D and trimming came from the DNA. The sample has approximately 120,000 clones on record, 85% to 90% of them singletons. Of the sample, about 27% falls within the top ten clones.

The time point label here, explained by the study, means: baseline before first vaccination. Vaccinee samples were obtained from the UK trials COV001 and COV002, which included a single-blind randomized controlled phase 2/3 trial of AZD1222 (ChAdOx1 nCoV-19) in healthy adults. For TCRbeta chain sequencing, PBMC samples were collected from trial participants at day 0 and at day 28 after the second dose. This clone has only one observation. Its antigen has not been determined. It has no much larger one-base neighbor in the sample; base qualities were not kept. Overall study outcomes, separate from this receptor: Because no day 14 peak-response samples were available, the repertoires could be characterized only after the peak T cell response. Participants were mostly white British, with more females than males. The authors suggested clonal diversity may have been underestimated. Only a handful of AZD1222 recipients were SARS-CoV-2 seropositive at baseline, limiting conclusions about previously exposed vaccinees. Nearly half of unique spike-specific TCRs reportedly recognized epitopes outside regions mutated in the B.1.351 and B.1.1.7 variants. In the small 56-69-year group, the increase in depth fell short of significance, most likely because of low power. The vaccine-associated CD4 TCRs covered the entire spike protein, and the dominant responses fell in regions 160-218 and 743-854. Spike-specific TCR breadth and depth rose significantly after two AZD1222 doses compared with day 0 and with MenACWY recipients.

The source material was peripheral blood, sampled on day 0 of AZD1222 vaccination. The receptor was derived from an adult in good health. The receptor chain draws on TRBV12-5 and TRBJ1-6; the D gene is unclear. The bases are TGTGCTAGTGGCTCCGGATGGGATTCACCCCTCCACTTT. It encodes CASGSGWDSPLHF.